This T cell receptor (beta chain) comes out of a study of shared clonotypes between healthy human individuals. About the study: The study enrolled a couple of women and a few men aged 18 to 49. General study findings and limits: The sharing of approximately 4.6% of naive CD4 clonotypes was seen across a few donors.

The CDR3 consists of 18 residues. The V and J ends lost 2 bases and 2 bases respectively, with 19 bases between them. The V gene's germline CDR1 is MGHRA and CDR2 YSYEKL. The repertoire was sequenced with immunoSEQ multiplex PCR; TCRdb's copy has only in-frame clones and lacks some. The data show about 2.4 million clones, with 93% seen just once and around 0.37% held by the top ten. A word on this clone: Antigen unknown.

Specimen: naive CD4+ T cells from PBMCs. This sample's subset: CD45RA+ positively selected. The receptor comes from a man younger than 35 in good health. Some clones in this sample may be carry-over from other donors' samples. V usage is TRBV4-1 and J usage is TRBJ1-5; the D is unclear. This CDR3 reads CASSQIALEVVGNQPQHF. The CDR3 bases are TGCGCCAGCAGCCAAATAGCACTCGAAGTTGTTGGCAATCAGCCCCAGCATTTT.